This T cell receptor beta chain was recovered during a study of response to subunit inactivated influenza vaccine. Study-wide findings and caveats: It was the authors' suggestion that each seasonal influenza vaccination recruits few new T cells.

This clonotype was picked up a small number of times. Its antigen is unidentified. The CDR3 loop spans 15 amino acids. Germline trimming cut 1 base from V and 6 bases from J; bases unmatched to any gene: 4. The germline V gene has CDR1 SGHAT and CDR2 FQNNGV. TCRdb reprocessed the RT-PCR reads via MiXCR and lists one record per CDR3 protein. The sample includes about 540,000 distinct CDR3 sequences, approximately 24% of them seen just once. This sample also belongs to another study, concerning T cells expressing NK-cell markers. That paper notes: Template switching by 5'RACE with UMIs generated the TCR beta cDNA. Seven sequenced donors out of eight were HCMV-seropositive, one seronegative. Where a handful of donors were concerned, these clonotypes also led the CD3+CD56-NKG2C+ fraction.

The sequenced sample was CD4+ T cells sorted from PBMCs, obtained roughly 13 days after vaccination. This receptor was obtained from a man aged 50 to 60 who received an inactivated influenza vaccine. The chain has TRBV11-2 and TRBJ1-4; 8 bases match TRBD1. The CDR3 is CASSLGAGGDEKLFF. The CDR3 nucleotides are TGTGCCAGCAGCTTAGGGGCAGGGGGCGATGAAAAACTGTTTTTT.